The clone carrying this T cell receptor beta chain was recorded many times. No antigen is known for it. These data belong to a study of response to subunit inactivated influenza vaccine. TCRdb processed the RT-PCR reads anew with MiXCR; each CDR3 protein has one entry. The sample shows about 780,000 distinct CDR3 sequences, roughly 20% of them seen only once. V dropped 2 bases and J dropped 0 bases, with 15 bases sitting between them. The CDR3 runs to 17 residues. Germline CDR1 and CDR2: ENHRY and SYGVKD. General study results and limits: Authors suggested seasonal influenza vaccinations each recruit few new T cells.

This sequence joins TRBV10-3 and TRBJ2-3, with D unresolved. The material sequenced was PBMCs from blood, taken 5 days after vaccination. The clonotype comes from a man in his forties or fifties who received an inactivated influenza vaccine. CDR3 residues: CAISEPRPPASTDTQYF. CDR3 in DNA: TGTGCCATCAGTGAGCCTCGCCCGCCTGCTAGCACAGATACGCAGTATTTT.